These 20 T cell receptor beta chains were sequenced from one sample in a study of sequential checkpoint blockade in melanoma. The method was immunoSEQ multiplex PCR; TCRdb's version includes in-frame clones alone and lacks a portion of them. Of about 17,000 clones listed, 70% to 80% are singletons. Treatment described: randomized to nivolumab then ipilimumab (arm A) or the reverse (arm B). The material sequenced was CD8+ T cells sorted from blood (inferred from file names), taken from a patient given nivolumab and ipilimumab in sequence. All receptors come from a human donor with melanoma.

The rearrangement joins TRBV7-9 to TRBJ2-7; 10 bases map to TRBD2. Trimming took 4 bases from V and 3 from J; bases not matched to a gene: 3. The germline gives CDR1 SEHNR, CDR2 FQNEAQ (reference sequence). The CDR3 loop spans 14 amino acids. Here the CDR3 reads CASSSTSGNYEQYF. The CDR3 coding sequence is TGTGCCAGCAGCTCCACTAGCGGGAACTACGAGCAGTACTTC.

The chain joins TRBV30 to TRBJ2-1; TRBD2 agrees at 7 bases. This CDR3 is built from 13 residues. The V gene's germline CDR1 is GTSNPN and CDR2 SVGIG (reference sequence). V gave up 5 bases and J gave up 0 bases; unmatched junction bases: 1. The CDR3 bases are TGTGCCTGGCGGGGGGACTCCTACAATGAGCAGTTCTTC. Translation: CAWRGDSYNEQFF.

The V and J genes are TRBV5-4 and TRBJ2-7, with D maybe TRBD2 (6 bases). CDR1 is SGHNT and CDR2 is YYREEE in the germline V gene (reference sequence). V was shortened by 4 bases and J by 2 bases, with 16 bases between the two germline ends. The CDR3 is made up of 15 amino acids. CDR3 in amino acids: CASSGSGTGTYEQYF. The CDR3 nucleotides read TGTGCCAGCAGCGGCTCCGGGACTGGCACCTACGAGCAGTACTTC.

The genes are TRBV9 and TRBJ2-7; TRBD2 matches at 8 bases. The J segment lost 4 bases and the V segment lost 4 bases, leaving 13 bases of the junction unmatched. There are 16 residues in the CDR3. From germline, CDR1 is SGDLS and CDR2 YYNGEE. As DNA, the CDR3 is TGTGCCAGCAGCCTCGGGGGGGACCCCGTCGAATACGAGCAGTACTTC. Encoded protein: CASSLGGDPVEYEQYF.

This clone appeared a few times. The same CDR3 can be traced to other DNA sequences in this sample. This chain connects TRBV7-9 to TRBJ2-7; maybe TRBD2 (6 bases). This CDR3 has 14 amino acids. Trimming took 6 bases from V and 0 from J, leaving 12 bases between them. Germline assignment: CDR1 SEHNR and CDR2 FQNEAQ (reference sequence). CDR3: CASSPRGGSYEQYF. The CDR3 DNA reads TGTGCCAGCAGTCCTCGGGGAGGCTCCTACGAGCAGTACTTC. Using reference TRBV7-9 and TRBJ2-7 for the parts outside the CDR3, the full variable domain is DTGVSQNPRHKITKRGQNVTFRCDPISEHNRLYWYRQTLGQGPEFLTYFQNEAQLEKSRLLSDRFSAERPKGSFSTLEIQRTEQGDSAMYLCASSPRGGSYEQYFGPGTRLTVT.

This clone was detected once. The V call is TRBV28, the J call TRBJ1-3; D not resolved. CDR1 is MDHEN, CDR2 SYDVKM, per germline. V lost 7 bases, J lost 3 bases, and 7 bases lay in between. The CDR3 consists of 12 residues. DNA for the CDR3: TGTGCCAGCACCCCGGGTGGAAACACCATATATTTT. It translates to CASTPGGNTIYF.

The genes are TRBV6-5 and TRBJ2-7; possibly TRBD2 for D (6 bases). This CDR3 has 14 amino acids. The V gene lost 5 bases and the J gene lost 5 bases, with 16 bases spanning the gap. CDR1 and CDR2 (germline): MNHEY, SVGAGI. The CDR3 reads CASSQAGTPNEQYF. The CDR3 nucleotides read TGTGCCAGCAGTCAAGCCGGGACTCCCAACGAGCAGTACTTC.

V is TRBV4-3 and J is TRBJ1-2; TRBD1 agrees at 9 bases. Germline V lookup: CDR1 LGHNA, CDR2 YSLEER. This CDR3 is 15 amino acids long. J lost 4 bases, V lost 1 base, and 4 bases had no gene match. CDR3 in amino acids: CASSQATGGAYGYTF. The DNA of the CDR3 is TGCGCCAGCAGCCAAGCCACAGGGGGCGCCTATGGCTACACCTTC.

The J gene is TRBJ2-7, the V gene TRBV4-1; D is perhaps TRBD1 (6 bases). The CDR3 has 16 amino acids. Trimming stripped 2 bases from V and 7 bases from J, with 21 bases between. In germline, CDR1 is MGHRA, CDR2 YSYEKL. The CDR3 bases are TGCGCCAGCAGCCAAACTCCACAGGGCATGAGAGGGGAGCAGTACTTC. Translating it yields CASSQTPQGMRGEQYF.

V and J are TRBV7-9 and TRBJ1-2; 9 bases fit TRBD1. CDR3 length: 16 amino acids. The ends lost 7 bases at V and 1 base at J; junction bases unmatched: 10. The germline V gene encodes CDR1 SEHNR and CDR2 FQNEAQ (reference sequence). CDR3 in amino acids: CASTSLNRGRNYGYTF. The DNA of the CDR3 is TGTGCCAGCACTAGCCTAAACAGGGGGCGTAACTATGGCTACACCTTC.

V gene TRBV15 combines with J gene TRBJ1-1; D unclear. This CDR3 spans 13 amino acids. Germline V gene data show CDR1 as LNHNV and CDR2 as YYDKDF (reference sequence). Trimming took off 4 bases at V and 5 bases at J, with 11 bases between the two ends. For the CDR3, the DNA is TGTGCCACCAGCACGAGGGCCGGGACTGAAGCTTTCTTT. This gives the protein CATSTRAGTEAFF.

The CDR3, as DNA: TGTGCCACCACATTGGGGGGGACTAGCGGGAACTACGAGCAGTACTTC. Translation: CATTLGGTSGNYEQYF. The chain joins TRBV28 to TRBJ2-7; 13 bases fit TRBD2. Germline CDR1 is MDHEN and CDR2 is SYDVKM. J was trimmed by 3 bases and V by 10 bases; bases with no gene match: 12. The CDR3 contains 16 residues.

The chain recombines TRBV27 with TRBJ2-7; 14 bases map to TRBD2. V gave up 2 bases and J gave up 5 bases; unmatched junction bases: 8. Germline-derived CDR1 and CDR2 are MNHEY and SMNVEV (reference sequence). The CDR3 runs 17 residues. The CDR3 coding sequence is TGTGCCAGCAGTTTAAGGGGACTAGCGGGAGTCGTCAACGAGCAGTACTTC. This sequence encodes CASSLRGLAGVVNEQYF.

This chain connects TRBV5-1 to TRBJ2-7; 10 nucleotides match TRBD1. The CDR3 runs 16 residues. V lost 2 bases and J lost 6; bases outside the gene matches: 11. Germline loops: CDR1 SGHRS, CDR2 YFSETQ. CDR3 in amino acids: CASSFHVGQGIPEQYF. The CDR3 region has the DNA TGCGCCAGCAGCTTCCACGTGGGACAGGGGATCCCCGAGCAGTACTTC.

This clone was detected only once. The chain has TRBV6-5 and TRBJ1-1, with 8 bases that match TRBD1. The junction had 4 bases not matched to a gene; V was cut back by 4 bases and J by 3 bases. Per germline, CDR1 MNHEY and CDR2 SVGAGI. The CDR3 has 14 residues. The CDR3 DNA follows: TGTGCCAGCAGTTCAGGGACAGGCGACACTGAAGCTTTCTTT. As protein: CASSSGTGDTEAFF.

The CDR3 bases are TGTGCCAGCAGCCAAGATCGAGGGAACACTGAAGCTTTCTTT. It is translated as CASSQDRGNTEAFF. The V and J genes are TRBV4-2 and TRBJ1-1, with D unclear. From germline, CDR1 is LGHNA and CDR2 YNFKEQ. The CDR3 contains 14 residues. V was shortened by 0 bases and J by 1 base, with 6 bases between the two germline ends.

The chain links TRBV10-3 to TRBJ1-5, with D hard to call. This CDR3 comprises 17 residues. V lost 6 bases and J 0 bases, leaving 18 bases between the germline ends. Germline assignment: CDR1 ENHRY and CDR2 SYGVKD. CDR3 DNA: TGTGCCATCAGCTCCTTCCTAGAAGTGGGTAGCAATCAGCCCCAGCATTTT. This sequence encodes CAISSFLEVGSNQPQHF.

The V gene is TRBV5-8, the J gene TRBJ1-1; D remains unclear. Looked up from germline, CDR1 is SGHTS and CDR2 is YDEGEE. V gave up 4 bases and J gave up 3 bases, with 16 bases separating them. This CDR3 is built from 15 residues. CDR3 region: CASSEDEAIDTEAFF. The CDR3 region has the DNA TGTGCCAGCAGCGAAGACGAGGCGATCGACACTGAAGCTTTCTTT.

This sequence joins TRBV27 and TRBJ2-7; the match to TRBD1 covers 9 bases. V was pared by 7 bases and J by 6 bases, with 4 bases of the junction left unmatched. Per the germline V gene, CDR1 is MNHEY and CDR2 is SMNVEV (reference sequence). The CDR3 sequence is 12 residues long. The CDR3 spells CASKGTGLEQYF. The CDR3 DNA follows: TGTGCCAGCAAAGGGACAGGGCTCGAGCAGTACTTC.

This rearrangement joins TRBV5-5 to TRBJ2-7; D is uncertain. V lost 1 base, J lost 6 bases, and 14 bases lay in between. Germline CDR1 SGHKS, CDR2 YYEKEE (reference sequence). The CDR3 is 14 amino acids. The CDR3 loop is CASSLSSGPLEQYF. The CDR3 DNA reads TGTGCCAGCAGCTTGTCCTCGGGTCCGCTCGAGCAGTACTTC.